The clone carrying this T cell receptor (beta chain) turned up a few times. The antigen remains unidentified. Time point meaning: patch test 2, 6 weeks after DPC sensitization. The treatment: therapeutic diphenylcyclopropenone sensitization with weekly scalp DPC. Whole blood, unfractionated, served as the material for total RNA extraction. The data derive from a study of human T cells and chemical hapten exposure. About the study: 2% DPC applied to a roughly 2 cm by roughly 2 cm arm area sensitized donors. Variation in per-sample TCR yields came mainly from small pooled library volume differences.

The CDR3 totals 11 residues. The ends were cut back, 7 bases at V and 5 bases at J, with 11 bases in the middle. CDR1 and CDR2 (germline): SQVTM, ANQGSEA. Study-level results: Sensitizing with DPC caused no change in TCRs above 1 in 1000 frequency.

TCRdb re-analysed the RACE reads in MiXCR, keeping a single row per CDR3 protein. The sample consists of about 54,000 distinct CDR3 sequences, about a tenth of them appearing once. The rearrangement links TRBV29-1 to TRBJ2-5; D is uncertain. The material was whole blood, obtained in connection with sensitization to the hapten diphenylcyclopropenone (DPC). The clonotype comes from a woman aged 45-65 years with alopecia areata. Some clones in this sample may be carry-over from other donors' samples. The CDR3 bases are TGCAGCGGGATGGAAGGTGAGACCCAGTACTTC. The encoded protein is CSGMEGETQYF.